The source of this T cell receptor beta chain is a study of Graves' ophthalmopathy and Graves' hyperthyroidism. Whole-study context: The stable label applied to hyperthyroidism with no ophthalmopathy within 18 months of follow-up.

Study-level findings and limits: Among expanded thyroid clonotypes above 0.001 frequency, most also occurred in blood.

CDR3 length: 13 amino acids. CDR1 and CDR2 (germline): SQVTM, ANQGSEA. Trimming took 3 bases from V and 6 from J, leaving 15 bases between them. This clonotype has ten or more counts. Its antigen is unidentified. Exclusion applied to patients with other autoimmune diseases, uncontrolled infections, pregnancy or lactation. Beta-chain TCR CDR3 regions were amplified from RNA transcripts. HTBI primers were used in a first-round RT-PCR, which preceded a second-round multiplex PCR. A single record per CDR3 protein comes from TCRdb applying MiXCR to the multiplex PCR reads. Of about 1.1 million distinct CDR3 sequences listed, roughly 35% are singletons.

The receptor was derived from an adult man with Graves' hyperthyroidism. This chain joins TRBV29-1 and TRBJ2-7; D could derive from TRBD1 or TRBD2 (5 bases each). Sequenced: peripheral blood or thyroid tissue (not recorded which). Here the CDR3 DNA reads TGCAGCGTTGAGGGAGACAGAGTACGCGAGCAGTACTTC. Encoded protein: CSVEGDRVREQYF.